These T cell receptor beta chains were read from a single sample in a study of blood T cells in healthy people across ages. TCRdb passed the 5' RACE reads through MiXCR, listing each CDR3 protein once. The table records around 1.7 million distinct CDR3 sequences, approximately 28% of them present only once. Input material: blood. These receptors all stem from a woman aged 25-40 years in good health. The conserved cysteine and the conserved F or W are not part of the CDR3 here. Each record gives: D gene, clone size, J gene, V gene, CDR3 protein. D genes are given only for firm matches. Clone size is not always given. Where it is, it says once, few, many or a class for expanded clones.

D: TRBD2; size: few; J: TRBJ2-1; V: TRBV11-2; CDR3: ASSPGTSGISEQF
D: NA; size: NA; J: TRBJ1-5; V: TRBV27; CDR3: ASKRAVNQPQH
D: NA; size: few; J: TRBJ1-2; V: TRBV28; CDR3: ASSFVGGQGGYT
D: TRBD2; size: NA; J: TRBJ2-3; V: TRBV5-1; CDR3: ASSAEGLAPADTQY
D: TRBD1; size: few; J: TRBJ2-1; V: TRBV7-2; CDR3: ASSSYRGRQNEQF
D: NA; size: few; J: TRBJ1-2; V: TRBV28; CDR3: ASGSSGLGYT
D: NA; size: few; J: TRBJ2-5; V: TRBV6-2/TRBV6-3; CDR3: ASSFPVRIQY
D: TRBD2; size: many; J: TRBJ2-7; V: TRBV12-3/TRBV12-4; CDR3: ASSPRRGGRMSEQY
D: TRBD1; size: NA; J: TRBJ1-2; V: TRBV7-2; CDR3: ASRTGQGNYGYT
D: TRBD2; size: NA; J: TRBJ2-3; V: TRBV5-1; CDR3: ASSLELAGPTDTQY
D: NA; size: NA; J: TRBJ2-3; V: TRBV29-1; CDR3: SARPGDTDTQY
D: NA; size: many; J: TRBJ1-2; V: TRBV2; CDR3: ARGGRNNGYT
D: TRBD1; size: NA; J: TRBJ2-1; V: TRBV18; CDR3: ASSRNQIKKGANEQF
D: NA; size: NA; J: NA; V: TRBV2; CDR3: ASIPGGSPYNEQY
D: TRBD2; size: NA; J: TRBJ2-5; V: TRBV12-3/TRBV12-4; CDR3: ASSLASGGRTSSETQY
D: TRBD2; size: NA; J: TRBJ2-7; V: TRBV7-9; CDR3: VSSLTSGSGEQY
D: NA; size: NA; J: TRBJ1-1; V: TRBV10-3; CDR3: AITGVGSTEAF
D: TRBD1; size: NA; J: TRBJ2-1; V: TRBV11-2; CDR3: ASSMGQLYNEQF
D: NA; size: few; J: TRBJ1-2; V: TRBV28; CDR3: ASSPPWGAYGYT
D: TRBD1; size: NA; J: TRBJ2-1; V: TRBV5-1; CDR3: ASSVTGQGWGNEQF
D: NA; size: NA; J: TRBJ2-5; V: TRBV2; CDR3: ASSDTRGKQTQY
D: NA; size: few; J: TRBJ2-1; V: TRBV28; CDR3: ASSSISGLDANNEQF
D: NA; size: NA; J: TRBJ1-5; V: TRBV2; CDR3: ASSERGAIIKPQH
D: NA; size: many; J: TRBJ1-2; V: TRBV29-1; CDR3: SVVELPRGYT
D: TRBD1; size: NA; J: TRBJ1-1; V: TRBV12-5; CDR3: ASGFLDRGDTEAF
D: TRBD1; size: few; J: TRBJ2-1; V: TRBV3-1; CDR3: ASSRRDRPYNEQF
D: NA; size: many; J: TRBJ2-3; V: TRBV15; CDR3: ATSRDTDTQY
D: TRBD1; size: few; J: TRBJ1-2; V: TRBV29-1; CDR3: SSGTASNYGYT
D: NA; size: NA; J: TRBJ2-2; V: TRBV7-6; CDR3: AGSLAAGGDTGELF
D: TRBD2; size: NA; J: TRBJ2-2; V: TRBV6-5; CDR3: ASTLKRGPGELF
D: NA; size: NA; J: TRBJ2-5; V: TRBV30; CDR3: AWIGRDQETQY
D: NA; size: many; J: TRBJ2-7; V: TRBV5-1; CDR3: ASSLASGGTYEQY
D: NA; size: few; J: TRBJ2-1; V: TRBV2; CDR3: ASSRRTILDNEQF
D: NA; size: NA; J: TRBJ2-1; V: TRBV5-1; CDR3: ASSLPSEEQF
D: NA; size: many; J: TRBJ2-1; V: TRBV7-2; CDR3: ASSPAGRHNEQF
D: NA; size: NA; J: TRBJ2-2; V: TRBV2; CDR3: ASTPGGVGGELF
D: NA; size: NA; J: TRBJ2-7; V: TRBV15; CDR3: ATSRLPLGPGVEQY
D: NA; size: NA; J: TRBJ1-1; V: TRBV19; CDR3: ASSQGQWTEAF
D: NA; size: few; J: TRBJ2-7; V: TRBV15; CDR3: ATSRDWAYEQY
D: NA; size: few; J: TRBJ1-2; V: TRBV10-2; CDR3: ASSPPGLHGYT
D: NA; size: many; J: TRBJ1-3; V: TRBV4-3; CDR3: ASSQDRWGQSGNTIY
D: TRBD2; size: NA; J: TRBJ2-1; V: TRBV4-1; CDR3: ASSQGLAGALLKQF
D: TRBD1; size: many; J: TRBJ2-1; V: TRBV5-1; CDR3: ASSLVVTGVSAEQF
D: TRBD1; size: few; J: TRBJ1-1; V: TRBV29-1; CDR3: SVYPQGVRAEAF
D: NA; size: NA; J: TRBJ2-1; V: TRBV4-1; CDR3: ASSQKPAGVSYNEQF
D: TRBD2; size: many; J: TRBJ2-7; V: TRBV7-6; CDR3: ASSLSGGYGGEQY
D: NA; size: few; J: TRBJ2-1; V: TRBV15; CDR3: ATSSRDGWYNEQF
D: NA; size: few; J: TRBJ1-5; V: TRBV29-1; CDR3: SPSHSNQPQH
D: TRBD1; size: NA; J: TRBJ1-2; V: TRBV5-6; CDR3: ASSLGGQAANYGYT
D: TRBD1; size: many; J: TRBJ2-7; V: TRBV7-9; CDR3: ASSLYRGNEQY
D: NA; size: NA; J: TRBJ2-5; V: TRBV2; CDR3: ASSARDINSETQY
D: NA; size: NA; J: TRBJ1-1; V: TRBV18; CDR3: ASSPSGANTETF
D: TRBD1; size: few; J: TRBJ2-3; V: TRBV28; CDR3: ASSFWQGATDTQY
D: NA; size: few; J: TRBJ1-5; V: TRBV6-6; CDR3: ASSYLQSNQPQH